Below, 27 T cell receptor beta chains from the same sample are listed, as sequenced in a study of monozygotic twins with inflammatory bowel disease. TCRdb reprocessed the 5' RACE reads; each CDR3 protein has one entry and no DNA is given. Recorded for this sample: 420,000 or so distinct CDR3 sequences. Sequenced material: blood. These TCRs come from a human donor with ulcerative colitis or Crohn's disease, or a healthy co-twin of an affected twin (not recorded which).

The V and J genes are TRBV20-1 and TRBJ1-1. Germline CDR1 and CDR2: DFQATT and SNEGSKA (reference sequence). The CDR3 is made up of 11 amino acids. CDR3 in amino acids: CSAKLGTEAFF.

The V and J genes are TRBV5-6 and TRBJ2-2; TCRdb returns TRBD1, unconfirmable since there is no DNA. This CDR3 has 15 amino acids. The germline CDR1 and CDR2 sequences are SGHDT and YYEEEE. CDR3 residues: CASSLAAGGAGELFF.

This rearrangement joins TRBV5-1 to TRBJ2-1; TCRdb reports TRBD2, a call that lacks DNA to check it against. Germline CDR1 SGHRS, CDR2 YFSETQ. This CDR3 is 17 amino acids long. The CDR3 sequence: CASSLLAGARGYNEQFF.

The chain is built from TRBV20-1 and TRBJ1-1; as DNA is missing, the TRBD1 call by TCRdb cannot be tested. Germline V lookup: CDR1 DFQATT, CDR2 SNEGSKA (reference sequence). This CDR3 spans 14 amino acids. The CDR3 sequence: CSATLGDRNTEAFF.

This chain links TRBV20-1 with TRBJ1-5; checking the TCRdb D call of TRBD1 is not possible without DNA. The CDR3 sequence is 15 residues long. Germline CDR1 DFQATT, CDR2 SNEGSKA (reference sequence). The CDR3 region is CSARKQGISNQPQHF.

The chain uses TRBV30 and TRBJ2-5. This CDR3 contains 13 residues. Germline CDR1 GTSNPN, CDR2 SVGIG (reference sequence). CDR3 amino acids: CAWSIGVMGTQYF.

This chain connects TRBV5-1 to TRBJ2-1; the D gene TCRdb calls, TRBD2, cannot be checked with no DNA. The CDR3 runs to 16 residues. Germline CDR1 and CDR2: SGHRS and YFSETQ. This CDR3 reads CASSLAKREAADRQFF.

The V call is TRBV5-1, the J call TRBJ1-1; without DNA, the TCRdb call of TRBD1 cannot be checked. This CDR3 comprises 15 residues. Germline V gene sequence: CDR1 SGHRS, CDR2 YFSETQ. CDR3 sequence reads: CASSFDGQGGPEAFF.

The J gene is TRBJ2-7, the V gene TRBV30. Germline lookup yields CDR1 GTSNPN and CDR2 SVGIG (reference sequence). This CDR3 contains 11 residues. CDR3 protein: CAWSRGYEQYF.

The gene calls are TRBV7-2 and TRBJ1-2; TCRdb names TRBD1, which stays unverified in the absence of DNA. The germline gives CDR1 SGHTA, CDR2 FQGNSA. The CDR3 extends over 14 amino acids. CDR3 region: CASRWDGRNYGYTF.

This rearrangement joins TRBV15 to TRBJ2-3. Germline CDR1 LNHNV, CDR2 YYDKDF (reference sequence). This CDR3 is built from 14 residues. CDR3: CATSSGASTDTQYF.

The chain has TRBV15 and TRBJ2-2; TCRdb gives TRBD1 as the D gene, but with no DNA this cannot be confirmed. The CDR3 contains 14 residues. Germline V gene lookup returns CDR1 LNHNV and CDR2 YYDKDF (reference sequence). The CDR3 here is CATSRLTGYGELFF.

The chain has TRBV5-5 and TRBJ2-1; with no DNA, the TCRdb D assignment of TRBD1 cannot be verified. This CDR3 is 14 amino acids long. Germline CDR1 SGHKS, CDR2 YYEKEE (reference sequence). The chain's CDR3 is CATTHRGFMDEQFF.

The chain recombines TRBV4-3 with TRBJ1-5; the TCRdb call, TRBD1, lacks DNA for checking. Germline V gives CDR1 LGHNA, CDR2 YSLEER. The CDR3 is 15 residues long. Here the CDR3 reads CASSRETGNNQPQHF.

The CDR3 is CSVAGRTGELFF. V is TRBV29-1 and J is TRBJ2-2; with no DNA, the TCRdb D assignment of TRBD2 cannot be verified. Germline V CDR1 and CDR2: SQVTM, ANQGSEA. CDR3 length equals 12 residues.

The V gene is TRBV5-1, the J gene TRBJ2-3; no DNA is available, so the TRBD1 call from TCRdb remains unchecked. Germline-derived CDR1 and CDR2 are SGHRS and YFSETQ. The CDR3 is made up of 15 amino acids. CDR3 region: CASSLGRGYTDTQYF.

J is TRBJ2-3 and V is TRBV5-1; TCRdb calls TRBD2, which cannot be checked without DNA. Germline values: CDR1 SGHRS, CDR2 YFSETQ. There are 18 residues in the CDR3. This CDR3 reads CASSGIAGLAGASDTQYF. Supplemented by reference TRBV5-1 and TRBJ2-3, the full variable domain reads KAGVTQTPRYLIKTRGQQVTLSCSPISGHRSVSWYQQTPGQGLQFLFEYFSETQRNKGNFPGRFSGRQFSNSRSEMNVSTLELGDSALYLCASSGIAGLAGASDTQYFGPGTRLTVL.

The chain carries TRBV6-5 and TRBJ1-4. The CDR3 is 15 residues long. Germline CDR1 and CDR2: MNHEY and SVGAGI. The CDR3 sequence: CATQFSTLRFEKLFF.

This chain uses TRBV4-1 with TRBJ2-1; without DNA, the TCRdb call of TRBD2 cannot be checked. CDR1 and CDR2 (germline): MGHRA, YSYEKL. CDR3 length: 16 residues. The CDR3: CASSQETGGGYNEQFF.

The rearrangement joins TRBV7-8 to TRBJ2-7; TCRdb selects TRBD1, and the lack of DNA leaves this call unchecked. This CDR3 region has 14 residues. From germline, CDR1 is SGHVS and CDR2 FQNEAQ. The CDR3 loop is CASSFPGFGNEQYF.

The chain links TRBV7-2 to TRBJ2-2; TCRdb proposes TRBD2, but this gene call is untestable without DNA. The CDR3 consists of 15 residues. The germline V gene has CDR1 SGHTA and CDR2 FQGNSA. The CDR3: CASSFRLAGTGELFF.

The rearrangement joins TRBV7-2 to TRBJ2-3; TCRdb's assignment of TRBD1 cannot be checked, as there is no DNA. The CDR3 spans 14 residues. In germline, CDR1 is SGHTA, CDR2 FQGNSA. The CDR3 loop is CASSFGQGPDTQYF.

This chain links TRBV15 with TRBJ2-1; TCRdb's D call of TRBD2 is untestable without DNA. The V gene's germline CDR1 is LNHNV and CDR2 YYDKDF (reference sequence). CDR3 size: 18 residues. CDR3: CATSSGTQGQGSYNEQFF.

Here the CDR3 reads CSVEFNRVETQYF. This chain uses TRBV29-1 with TRBJ2-5; TCRdb lists TRBD1, though no DNA is available to test this call. The CDR3 totals 13 residues. Germline assignment: CDR1 SQVTM and CDR2 ANQGSEA.

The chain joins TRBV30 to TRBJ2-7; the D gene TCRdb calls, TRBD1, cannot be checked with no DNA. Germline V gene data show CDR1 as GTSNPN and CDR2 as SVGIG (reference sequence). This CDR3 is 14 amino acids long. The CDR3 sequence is CASETGDRGYEQYF.

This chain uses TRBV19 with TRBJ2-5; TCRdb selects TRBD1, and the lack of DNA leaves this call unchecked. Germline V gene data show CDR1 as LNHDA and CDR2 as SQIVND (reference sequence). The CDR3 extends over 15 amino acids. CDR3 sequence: CASSTAGTARETQYF.

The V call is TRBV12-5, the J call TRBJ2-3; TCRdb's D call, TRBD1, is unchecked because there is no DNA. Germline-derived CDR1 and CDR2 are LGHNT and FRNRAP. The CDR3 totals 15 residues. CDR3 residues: CASGPGGTSTDTQYF.